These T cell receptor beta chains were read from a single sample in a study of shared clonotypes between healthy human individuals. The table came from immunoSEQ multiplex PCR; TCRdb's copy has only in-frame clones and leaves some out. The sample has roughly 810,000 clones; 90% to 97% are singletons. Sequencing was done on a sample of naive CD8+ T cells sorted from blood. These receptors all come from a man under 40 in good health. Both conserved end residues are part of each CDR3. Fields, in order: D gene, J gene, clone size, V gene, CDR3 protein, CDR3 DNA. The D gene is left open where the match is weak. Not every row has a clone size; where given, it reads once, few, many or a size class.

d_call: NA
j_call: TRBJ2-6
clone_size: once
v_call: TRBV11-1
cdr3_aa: CASSLHDSSGANVLTF
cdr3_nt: TGTGCCAGCAGCTTGCACGACAGCTCTGGGGCCAACGTCCTGACTTTC

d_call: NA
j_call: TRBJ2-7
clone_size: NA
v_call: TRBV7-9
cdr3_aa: CASSLVEGVDSYEQYF
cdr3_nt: TGTGCCAGCAGCTTAGTGGAGGGAGTTGATTCCTACGAGCAGTACTTC

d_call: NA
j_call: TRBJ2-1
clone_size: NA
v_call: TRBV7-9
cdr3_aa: CASSLLGESPYNEQFF
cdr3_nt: TGTGCCAGCAGCTTGCTCGGGGAATCCCCATACAATGAGCAGTTCTTC

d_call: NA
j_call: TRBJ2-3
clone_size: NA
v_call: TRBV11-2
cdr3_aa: CASSLLGADTQYF
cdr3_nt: TGTGCCAGCAGCTTACTGGGGGCAGATACGCAGTATTTT

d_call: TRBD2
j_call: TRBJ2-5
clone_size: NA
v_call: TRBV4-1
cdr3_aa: CASRREGNQETQYF
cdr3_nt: TGCGCCAGCAGGCGGGAGGGTAACCAAGAGACCCAGTACTTC

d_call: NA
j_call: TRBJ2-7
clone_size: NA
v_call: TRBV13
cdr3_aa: CASSLGELGEQYF
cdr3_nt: TGTGCCAGCAGCTTGGGGGAGTTGGGCGAGCAGTACTTC

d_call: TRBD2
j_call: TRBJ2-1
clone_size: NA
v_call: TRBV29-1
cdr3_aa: CSVEGLAGGSSYNEQFF
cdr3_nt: TGCAGCGTTGAGGGACTAGCGGGAGGGAGCTCCTACAATGAGCAGTTCTTC

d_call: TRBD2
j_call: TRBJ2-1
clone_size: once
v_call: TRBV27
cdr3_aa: CASSFGGSYNEQFF
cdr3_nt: TGTGCCAGCAGTTTTGGCGGGAGCTACAATGAGCAGTTCTTC

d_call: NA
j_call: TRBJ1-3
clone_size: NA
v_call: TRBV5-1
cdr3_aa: CASSLDTGPMEGNTIYF
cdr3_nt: TGCGCCAGCAGCTTGGATACAGGCCCCATGGAAGGAAACACCATATATTTT

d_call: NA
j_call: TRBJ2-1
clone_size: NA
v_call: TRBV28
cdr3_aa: CASSLIVGLEQFF
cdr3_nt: TGTGCCAGCAGTTTAATAGTCGGCCTAGAGCAGTTCTTC

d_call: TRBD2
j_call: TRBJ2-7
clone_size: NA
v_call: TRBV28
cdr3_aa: CASRGLAVFKGYEQYF
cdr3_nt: TGTGCCAGCAGGGGACTAGCGGTGTTTAAAGGCTACGAGCAGTACTTC

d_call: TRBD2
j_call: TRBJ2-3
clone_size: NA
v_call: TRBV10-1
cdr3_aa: CASRSGTSWYF
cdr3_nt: TGCGCCAGCAGGTCCGGGACTAGTTGGTATTTT

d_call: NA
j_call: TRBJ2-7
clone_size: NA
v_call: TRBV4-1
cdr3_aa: CASSRGDSYEQYF
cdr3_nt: TGCGCCAGCAGCCGGGGAGATTCCTACGAGCAGTACTTC

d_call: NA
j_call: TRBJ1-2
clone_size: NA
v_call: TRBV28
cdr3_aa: CASSMRSFGYGYTF
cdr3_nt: TGTGCCAGCAGTATGAGGTCCTTCGGCTATGGCTACACCTTC

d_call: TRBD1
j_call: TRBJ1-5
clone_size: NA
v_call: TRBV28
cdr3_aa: CASSPLRDRDMNQPQHF
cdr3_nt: TGTGCCAGCAGTCCGCTGAGGGACAGGGATATGAATCAGCCCCAGCATTTT

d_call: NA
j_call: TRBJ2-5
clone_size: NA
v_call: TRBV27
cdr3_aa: CASSGSAMGETQYF
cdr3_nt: TGTGCCAGCAGTGGTAGCGCTATGGGAGAGACCCAGTACTTC

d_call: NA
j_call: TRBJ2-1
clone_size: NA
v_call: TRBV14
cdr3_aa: CASSPPAGEQFF
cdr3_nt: TGTGCCAGCAGCCCCCCAGCCGGGGAGCAGTTCTTC

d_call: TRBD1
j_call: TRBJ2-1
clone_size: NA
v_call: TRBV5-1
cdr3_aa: CASSSGQGANNEQFF
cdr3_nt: TGCGCCAGCAGCTCGGGACAGGGGGCCAACAATGAGCAGTTCTTC

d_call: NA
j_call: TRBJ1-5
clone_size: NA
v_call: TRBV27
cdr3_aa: CASRAVAGTQHF
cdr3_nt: TGTGCCAGCAGAGCCGTGGCGGGGACCCAGCATTTT

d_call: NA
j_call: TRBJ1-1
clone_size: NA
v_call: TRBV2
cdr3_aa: CASSEGGWGNTEAFF
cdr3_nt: TGTGCCAGCAGTGAAGGTGGTTGGGGAAACACTGAAGCTTTCTTT

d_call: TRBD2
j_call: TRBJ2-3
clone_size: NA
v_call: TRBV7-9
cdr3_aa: CASSPRTSSYGTDTQYF
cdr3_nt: TGTGCCAGCAGCCCCCGGACTAGCTCTTACGGCACAGATACGCAGTATTTT

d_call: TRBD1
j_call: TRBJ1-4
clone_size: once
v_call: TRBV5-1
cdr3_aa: CASSLRQGRTNEKLFF
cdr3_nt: TGCGCCAGCAGCTTGAGACAGGGGAGGACTAATGAAAAACTGTTTTTT

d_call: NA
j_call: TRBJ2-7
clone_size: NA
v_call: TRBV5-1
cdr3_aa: CASSLEAGGYYEQYF
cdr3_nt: TGCGCCAGCAGCTTGGAGGCTGGCGGATACTACGAGCAGTACTTC

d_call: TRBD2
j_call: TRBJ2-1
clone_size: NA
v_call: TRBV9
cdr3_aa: CASGLIAGVPYNEQFF
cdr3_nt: TGTGCCAGCGGACTAATAGCGGGAGTCCCCTACAATGAGCAGTTCTTC

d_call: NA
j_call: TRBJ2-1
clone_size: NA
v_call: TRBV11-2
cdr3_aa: CASSPGSGDNEQFF
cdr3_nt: TGTGCCAGCAGCCCTGGGTCGGGAGACAATGAGCAGTTCTTC

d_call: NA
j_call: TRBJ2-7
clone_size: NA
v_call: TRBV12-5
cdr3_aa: CASGNYEQYF
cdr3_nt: TGTGCTAGTGGGAACTACGAGCAGTACTTC

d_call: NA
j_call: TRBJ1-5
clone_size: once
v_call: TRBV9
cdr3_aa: CASSPGSRPSGVWPQHF
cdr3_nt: TGTGCCAGCAGCCCCGGTTCTCGTCCGTCGGGGGTTTGGCCCCAGCATTTT

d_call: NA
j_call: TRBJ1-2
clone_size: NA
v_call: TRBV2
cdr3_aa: CAGHDVEGRIGYTF
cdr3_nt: TGTGCCGGACACGATGTCGAGGGTAGGATAGGCTACACCTTC

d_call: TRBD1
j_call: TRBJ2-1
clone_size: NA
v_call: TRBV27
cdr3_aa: CATKGAGLVYNEQFF
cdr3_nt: TGTGCCACCAAGGGGGCCGGACTCGTCTACAATGAGCAGTTCTTC

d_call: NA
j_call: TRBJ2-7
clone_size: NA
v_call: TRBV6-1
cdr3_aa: CVGSDSYEQYF
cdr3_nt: TGCGTCGGTAGCGACTCCTACGAGCAGTACTTC

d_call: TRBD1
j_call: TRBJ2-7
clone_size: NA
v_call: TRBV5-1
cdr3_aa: CASSTPGTGVYEQYF
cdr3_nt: TGCGCCAGCAGCACACCCGGGACAGGGGTCTACGAGCAGTACTTC

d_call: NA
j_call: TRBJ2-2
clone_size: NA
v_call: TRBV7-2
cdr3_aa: CASSLSPGELFF
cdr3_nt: TGTGCCAGCAGCTTATCACCCGGGGAGCTGTTTTTT

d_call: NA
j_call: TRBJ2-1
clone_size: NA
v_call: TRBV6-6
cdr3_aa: CASSYRDPSLNEQFF
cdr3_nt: TGTGCCAGCAGTTACCGGGACCCCTCACTCAATGAGCAGTTCTTC

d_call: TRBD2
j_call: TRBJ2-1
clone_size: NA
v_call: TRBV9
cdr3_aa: CASSVGQTSGRYEQFF
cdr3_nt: TGTGCCAGCAGCGTAGGCCAGACTAGCGGGAGATATGAGCAGTTCTTC

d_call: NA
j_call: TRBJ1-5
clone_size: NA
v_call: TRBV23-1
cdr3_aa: CASSQSGQGYDQPQHF
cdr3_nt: TGCGCCAGCAGTCAATCGGGGCAGGGTTATGATCAGCCCCAGCATTTT

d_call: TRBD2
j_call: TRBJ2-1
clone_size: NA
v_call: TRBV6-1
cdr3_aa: CASLTGGYNEQFF
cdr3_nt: TGTGCCAGCCTGACGGGAGGCTACAATGAGCAGTTCTTC

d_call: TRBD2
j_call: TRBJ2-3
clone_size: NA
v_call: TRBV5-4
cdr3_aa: CASSSTGGPLTDTQYF
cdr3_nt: TGTGCCAGCAGCTCGACGGGAGGCCCCTTGACAGATACGCAGTATTTT

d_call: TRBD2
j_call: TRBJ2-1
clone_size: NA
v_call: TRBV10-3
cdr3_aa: CAISRGRESYNEQFF
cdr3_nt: TGTGCCATCAGTCGAGGGCGGGAGTCCTACAATGAGCAGTTCTTC

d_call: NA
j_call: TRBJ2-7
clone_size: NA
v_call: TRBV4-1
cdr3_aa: CASSQDRIRTYF
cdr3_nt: TGCGCCAGCAGCCAAGATAGAATAAGGACGTACTTC

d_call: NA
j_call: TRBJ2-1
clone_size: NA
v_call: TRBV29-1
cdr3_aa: CSVEDRWAGEVNEQFF
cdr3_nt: TGCAGCGTTGAAGATAGATGGGCAGGAGAAGTGAATGAGCAGTTCTTC

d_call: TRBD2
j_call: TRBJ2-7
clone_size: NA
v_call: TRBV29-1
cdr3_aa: CSVETGEGYEQYF
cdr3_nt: TGCAGCGTTGAAACCGGGGAGGGGTACGAGCAGTACTTC

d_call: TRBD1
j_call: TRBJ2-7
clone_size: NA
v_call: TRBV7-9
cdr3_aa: CASSLTGAYEQYF
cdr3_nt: TGTGCCAGCAGCTTAACAGGGGCCTACGAGCAGTACTTC

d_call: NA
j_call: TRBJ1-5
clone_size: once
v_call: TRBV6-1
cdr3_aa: CASTGVNSNQPQHF
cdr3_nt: TGTGCCAGCACCGGGGTAAATAGCAATCAGCCCCAGCATTTT

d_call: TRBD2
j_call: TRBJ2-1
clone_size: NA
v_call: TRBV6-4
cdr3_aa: CASSETGGGVGDEQFF
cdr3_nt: TGTGCCAGCAGTGAAACTGGCGGGGGAGTTGGAGATGAGCAGTTCTTC

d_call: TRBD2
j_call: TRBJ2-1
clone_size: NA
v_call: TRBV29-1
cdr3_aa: CSVEDPGLAGIYNEQFF
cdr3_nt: TGCAGCGTTGAAGACCCGGGTCTAGCGGGGATCTACAATGAGCAGTTCTTC

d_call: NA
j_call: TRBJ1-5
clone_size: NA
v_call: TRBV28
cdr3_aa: CATSGPSYSNQPQHF
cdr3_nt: TGTGCCACTTCGGGACCGAGCTATAGCAATCAGCCCCAGCATTTT

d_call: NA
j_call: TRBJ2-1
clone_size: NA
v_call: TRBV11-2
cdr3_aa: CASSLRSQAWDEQFF
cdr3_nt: TGTGCCAGCAGCTTACGCTCGCAGGCTTGGGATGAGCAGTTCTTC

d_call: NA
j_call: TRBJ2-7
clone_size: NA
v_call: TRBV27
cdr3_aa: CASSLRLLGYEQYF
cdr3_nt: TGTGCCAGCAGTTTAAGGTTATTGGGCTACGAGCAGTACTTC

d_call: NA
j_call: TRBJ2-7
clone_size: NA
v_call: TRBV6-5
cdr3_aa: CASSQGLSYEQYF
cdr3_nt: TGTGCCAGCAGTCAGGGCCTCTCCTACGAGCAGTACTTC

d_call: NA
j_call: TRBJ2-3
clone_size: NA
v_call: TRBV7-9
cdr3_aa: CASSGGGSTDTQYF
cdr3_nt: TGTGCCAGCAGCGGGGGTGGCTCCACAGATACGCAGTATTTT